The present TCR beta chain was sequenced within a study of neurological immune-mediated disorders. The time point: longitudinal time-point 3. General study results and limits: HTLV-1-associated myelopathy had the most TCR clonal expansion, while multiple sclerosis had the least, a level that fell below healthy controls. Because no CDR3 amino acid sequences were shared across subjects by expanded clones, private repertoires were suggested in all groups.

This clonotype has ten or more counts. Its antigen is unidentified. As for the cDNA, it was generated by 5'RACE with 10-nucleotide random UMIs. TCRdb fed the 5' RACE reads into MiXCR, producing one record per CDR3 protein. The table shows around 97,000 distinct CDR3 sequences, with 11% occurring only once. V was pared by 1 base and J by 4 bases, with 10 bases between. The CDR3 is 14 amino acids. Germline CDR1 SGHRS, CDR2 YFSETQ. The rearrangement links TRBV5-1 to TRBJ2-3, with no clear D. The specimen was PBMCs. This receptor was obtained from a female donor with HTLV-1-associated myelopathy (HAM/TSP). CDR3 loop: CASSLLGSADTQYF. CDR3 bases: TGCGCCAGCAGCTTGCTAGGGTCTGCAGATACGCAGTATTTT. Combining the CDR3 with reference TRBV5-1 and TRBJ2-3 gives the whole variable domain KAGVTQTPRYLIKTRGQQVTLSCSPISGHRSVSWYQQTPGQGLQFLFEYFSETQRNKGNFPGRFSGRQFSNSRSEMNVSTLELGDSALYLCASSLLGSADTQYFGPGTRLTVL.